This is a list of T cell receptor beta chains from one sample in a study of shared clonotypes between healthy human individuals. Sequencing was performed with immunoSEQ multiplex PCR; in TCRdb, only in-frame clones are kept and a portion is missing. The table lists roughly 2.5 million clones, approximately 92% of them singletons. The material sequenced was naive CD4+ T cells sorted from blood. All receptors derive from a man between 18 and 29 years old in good health. The CDR3 runs from the conserved cysteine through the conserved F or W. A D gene is named only where the DNA matches it firmly. Expanded clones are given a class, and other clones once, few, many or no size at all.

V gene	D gene	clone size	J gene	CDR3 protein	CDR3 DNA
TRBV11-3	-	-	TRBJ2-3	CASSLGRSTDTQYF	TGTGCCAGCAGCTTGGGCAGAAGCACAGATACGCAGTATTTT
TRBV11-2	-	-	TRBJ2-7	CASTPGSQGEQYF	TGTGCCAGCACCCCGGGGTCCCAAGGCGAGCAGTACTTC
TRBV11-3	TRBD2	-	TRBJ2-2	CASSTSGGATGELFF	TGTGCCAGCAGCACTAGCGGGGGGGCCACCGGGGAGCTGTTTTTT
TRBV9	-	-	TRBJ2-5	CASSVDGGPRETQYF	TGTGCCAGCAGCGTAGACGGGGGCCCCCGGGAGACCCAGTACTTC
TRBV9	TRBD1	-	TRBJ1-2	CASSGGQGDRGYTF	TGTGCCAGCAGCGGGGGACAGGGGGATCGTGGCTACACCTTC
TRBV7-2	TRBD2	-	TRBJ2-3	CASSSHGLAADTQYF	TGTGCCAGCAGCTCTCACGGACTAGCTGCGGATACGCAGTATTTT
TRBV7-8	-	-	TRBJ1-6	CASSLELSRGQNSPLHF	TGTGCCAGCAGCTTAGAACTATCCAGGGGCCAGAATTCACCCCTCCACTTT
TRBV25-1	-	once	TRBJ1-2	CASSEGVGLGYTF	TGTGCCAGCAGTGAAGGCGTGGGGCTAGGCTACACCTTC
TRBV2	-	-	TRBJ1-6	CAGGDFDNSPLHF	TGTGCCGGTGGGGATTTTGATAATTCACCCCTCCACTTT
TRBV10-3	-	-	TRBJ2-2	CAISANTLNTGELFF	TGTGCCATCAGTGCGAACACCCTTAACACCGGGGAGCTGTTTTTT
TRBV30	-	-	TRBJ2-2	CAWSGVPGELFF	TGTGCCTGGAGTGGAGTCCCCGGGGAGCTGTTTTTT
TRBV19	TRBD2	once	TRBJ2-7	CASSPLAGGRYEQYF	TGTGCCAGTAGTCCGTTAGCGGGAGGGAGGTACGAGCAGTACTTC
TRBV9	-	once	TRBJ1-6	CASSEAVRSPLHF	TGTGCCAGCAGCGAGGCAGTTCGTTCACCCCTCCACTTT
TRBV18	TRBD2	-	TRBJ2-1	CASSASLATGGVNEQFF	TGTGCCAGCTCAGCTTCCCTAGCTACGGGGGGAGTTAATGAGCAGTTCTTC
TRBV5-1	-	-	TRBJ2-5	CASSLSTGETQYF	TGCGCCAGCAGCTTGTCAACCGGGGAGACCCAGTACTTC
TRBV19	TRBD1	-	TRBJ2-5	CASRTGTGKQETQYF	TGTGCCAGTAGGACCGGGACAGGGAAACAAGAGACCCAGTACTTC
TRBV5-1	-	-	TRBJ2-7	CASRSEIYEQYF	TGCGCCAGCAGATCCGAGATCTACGAGCAGTACTTC
TRBV5-1	TRBD2	-	TRBJ2-1	CASSLSGLASDEQFF	TGCGCCAGCAGCTTGTCGGGACTAGCGTCCGATGAGCAGTTCTTC
TRBV11-2	TRBD1	-	TRBJ2-6	CASSLRQGGPTNVLTF	TGTGCCAGCAGCCTACGACAGGGGGGGCCTACCAACGTCCTGACTTTC
TRBV30	-	-	TRBJ1-1	CAWTFGNTEAFF	TGTGCCTGGACTTTCGGAAACACTGAAGCTTTCTTT
TRBV5-6	-	-	TRBJ1-1	CATWTASRVEAFF	TGTGCCACCTGGACGGCGTCCCGGGTTGAAGCTTTCTTT
TRBV5-4	TRBD1	once	TRBJ1-1	CASSTGQGARNTEAFF	TGTGCCAGCAGCACGGGACAGGGGGCAAGGAACACTGAAGCTTTCTTT
TRBV6-6	TRBD1	-	TRBJ2-2	CASSTGTVLGELFF	TGTGCCAGCAGTACGGGGACAGTACTCGGGGAGCTGTTTTTT
TRBV2	-	-	TRBJ2-7	CASSVTWGEQYF	TGTGCCAGCAGTGTTACATGGGGCGAGCAGTACTTC
TRBV11-2	TRBD2	-	TRBJ2-7	CASTQLAGREQYF	TGTGCCAGCACCCAACTAGCGGGAAGGGAGCAGTACTTC
TRBV19	-	-	TRBJ2-1	CASSIDLGIGNEQFF	TGTGCCAGTAGTATAGATCTGGGGATTGGCAATGAGCAGTTCTTC
TRBV28	TRBD1	-	TRBJ1-5	CASRDSYSNQPQHF	TGTGCCAGCCGGGACAGTTATAGCAATCAGCCCCAGCATTTT
TRBV6-1	-	-	TRBJ2-5	CASSWDIQTQYF	TGTGCCAGCAGCTGGGACATTCAGACCCAGTACTTC
TRBV27	TRBD2	-	TRBJ2-7	CASSKGKLAGVGEQYF	TGTGCCAGCAGTAAGGGAAAGCTAGCGGGAGTAGGCGAGCAGTACTTC
TRBV19	-	-	TRBJ1-5	CASSTGDGNQPQHF	TGTGCCAGTAGTACAGGGGATGGCAATCAGCCCCAGCATTTT
TRBV28	TRBD1	once	TRBJ1-2	CASSGRDRVYGYTF	TGTGCCAGCAGTGGTAGGGACAGGGTCTATGGCTACACCTTC
TRBV27	-	-	TRBJ1-5	CASSRYQPQDDF	TGTGCCAGCAGCCGATATCAGCCCCAGGATGATTTT
TRBV9	TRBD1	once	TRBJ2-5	CASSTLPGTGRQETQYF	TGTGCCAGCAGCACCCTTCCCGGGACAGGGCGCCAAGAGACCCAGTACTTC
TRBV4-3	-	-	TRBJ1-2	CASSQEEGYRYGYTF	TGCGCCAGCAGCCAAGAGGAGGGGTATCGGTATGGCTACACCTTC
TRBV30	-	-	TRBJ1-2	CAWSRGLEERGYTF	TGTGCCTGGAGTCGAGGGTTGGAAGAAAGGGGCTACACCTTC
TRBV5-6	TRBD1	-	TRBJ2-7	CASSFLQGAGEQYF	TGTGCCAGCAGCTTCCTACAGGGGGCTGGCGAGCAGTACTTC
TRBV7-2	-	-	TRBJ2-2	CASSFPAKRELFF	TGTGCCAGCAGCTTTCCAGCCAAACGGGAGCTGTTTTTT
TRBV6-6	-	-	TRBJ1-4	CASSYSFVELNEKLFF	TGTGCCAGCAGTTACTCGTTTGTGGAGTTAAATGAAAAACTGTTTTTT
TRBV29-1	-	-	TRBJ2-5	CSTRRKTQETQYF	TGCAGCACCCGACGGAAGACCCAAGAGACCCAGTACTTC
TRBV5-1	-	-	TRBJ2-2	CASSPGVNTGELFF	TGCGCCAGCAGCCCGGGAGTGAACACCGGGGAGCTGTTTTTT
TRBV19	-	-	TRBJ2-5	CASSIDRSGTQYF	TGTGCCAGTAGTATAGATCGCTCGGGGACCCAGTACTTC
TRBV27	-	-	TRBJ1-2	CASSINFPITNYGYTF	TGTGCCAGCAGTATTAATTTCCCTATCACTAACTATGGCTACACCTTC
TRBV28	-	-	TRBJ1-1	CASPSEGSANTEAFF	TGTGCCAGCCCCTCGGAGGGATCGGCGAACACTGAAGCTTTCTTT
TRBV6-6	-	-	TRBJ1-1	CASSDPGQTNTEAFF	TGTGCCAGCAGTGATCCCGGACAGACGAACACTGAAGCTTTCTTT
TRBV19	-	-	TRBJ1-1	CASRIQGMGAEAFF	TGTGCCAGTAGAATACAGGGTATGGGGGCTGAAGCTTTCTTT
TRBV19	-	-	TRBJ2-2	CASSISSGGELFF	TGTGCCAGTAGTATAAGCTCCGGTGGGGAGCTGTTTTTT
TRBV5-1	-	-	TRBJ1-6	CASSFGQDNSPLHF	TGCGCCAGCAGCTTCGGGCAGGATAATTCACCCCTCCACTTT
TRBV2	TRBD1	-	TRBJ2-1	CASCKTGGYNEQFF	TGTGCCAGCTGTAAGACAGGGGGATACAATGAGCAGTTCTTC